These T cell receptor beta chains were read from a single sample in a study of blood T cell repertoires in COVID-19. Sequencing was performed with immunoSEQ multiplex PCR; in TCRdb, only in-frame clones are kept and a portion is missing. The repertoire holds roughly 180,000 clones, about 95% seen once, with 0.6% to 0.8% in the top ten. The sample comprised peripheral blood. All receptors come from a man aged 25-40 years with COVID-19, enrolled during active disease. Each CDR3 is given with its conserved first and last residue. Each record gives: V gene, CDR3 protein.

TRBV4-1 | CASSQRTSGNGYTF
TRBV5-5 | CASSRAGQGAYEQYF
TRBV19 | CASSMTALNTEAFF
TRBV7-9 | CASSSPTSYNEQFF
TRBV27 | CASSLGPGGYEQYF
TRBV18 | CASSEGSYGYTF
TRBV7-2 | CASSLTTGESEKLFF
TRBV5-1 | CASSFGTGGGTGELFF
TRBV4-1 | CASSQLLAAYEQYF
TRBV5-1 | CASSLLSGQGRYEQYF
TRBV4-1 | CASSRLDSFQETQYF
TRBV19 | CASSFTSGGRSLDTQYF
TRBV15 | CATSLFPGEEQFF
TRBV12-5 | CASGLNSQGAAFF
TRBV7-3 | CASSVQGSGNTIYF
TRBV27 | CASSLSGTGSLANYGYTF
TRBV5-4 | CASSARDFLAKNIQYF
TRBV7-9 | CASSLGAGGGYTF
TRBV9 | CASSPPEGQGTDTQYF
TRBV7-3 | CASSQTGGKHNEQFF
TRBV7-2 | CASSWDRTSGVYEQYF
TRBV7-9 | CASSLTGEGNTIYF
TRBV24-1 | CATSDAGSGNTIYF
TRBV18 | CASSPRDRDEQYF
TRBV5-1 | CASAPGTKNTGELFF
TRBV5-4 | CASSLFSGETQYF
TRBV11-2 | CASSLAPGRVETQYF
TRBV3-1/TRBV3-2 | CASSQSTGNTEAFF
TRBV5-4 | CASGTPDSQEAFF
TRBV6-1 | CASSESGGPNQPQHF
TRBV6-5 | CASSSTGANTEAFF
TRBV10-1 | CASIILAGTSTDTQYF
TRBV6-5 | CASSPGQGAGYGYTF
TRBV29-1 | CSVDQGDYGYTF
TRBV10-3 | CAISEWGPTGTNTGELFF
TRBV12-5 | CASGSDSGANVLTF
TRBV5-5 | CASSLRLAGGAFTDTQYF
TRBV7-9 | CASSWTSGGYNEQFF
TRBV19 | CASSPFAGLMNTEAFF
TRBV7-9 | CASSPSGHGYTF
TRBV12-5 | CASTNGGINTGELFF
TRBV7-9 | CASSLPMTGETYEQYF
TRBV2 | CASRVSQVANYGYTF
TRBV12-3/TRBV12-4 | CASRGLGFEAQYF
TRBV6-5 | CASRRQTWDNSPLHF
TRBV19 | CASSPDYYGYTF
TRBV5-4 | CASSFYGQGSGQPQHF
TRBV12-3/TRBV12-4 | CASSLNTYNEQFF
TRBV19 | CASRAGRQYGYTF
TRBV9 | CASSPRPGNSGNTIYF
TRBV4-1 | CASSHPGTGLYGYTF
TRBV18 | CASSPGEEQFF
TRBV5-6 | CASSGQAATEAFF
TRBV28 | CASSPRLGNTEAFF
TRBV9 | CASSLSGRGTGELFF
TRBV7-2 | CASSFIGARYGYTF
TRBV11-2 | CASSLTSGGEETQYF
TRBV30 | CAWTTRVGGKLFF
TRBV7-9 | CASSPILAGGTDTQYF
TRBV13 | CASSLSGGLQETQYF